These 8 T cell receptor beta chains originate from one sample sequenced in a study of CD8 T cells in Susac syndrome. With random hexamers, reverse transcription was performed on roughly 0.45 to 1 ug of RNA. TCRdb fed the immunoSEQ multiplex PCR reads into MiXCR, producing one record per CDR3 protein. This sample has over 200,000 distinct CDR3 sequences; 95% occur once, and the top ten carry 0.082%. Sequences were obtained from CD4+ T cells from PBMCs. These receptors all stem from a human donor with multiple sclerosis.

The chain employs TRBV19 and TRBJ2-6, with 7 bases that match TRBD1. The CDR3 extends over 18 amino acids. CDR1 is LNHDA and CDR2 is SQIVND in the germline V gene (reference sequence). V trimming: 7 bases; J trimming: 0 bases; junction bases outside the gene matches: 12. CDR3: CASTLQDRDPSGANVLTF. The DNA for the CDR3 is TGTGCCAGTACCCTCCAAGACAGGGACCCCTCTGGGGCCAACGTCCTGACTTTC.

The V call is TRBV20-1, the J call TRBJ2-2, with D perhaps TRBD1 (6 bases). CDR1 is DFQATT and CDR2 is SNEGSKA in the germline V gene (reference sequence). The ends were cut back, 0 bases at V and 4 bases at J, with 12 bases in the middle. The CDR3 runs 15 residues. The DNA of the CDR3 is TGCAGTGCTAGAGATCGACAAGGGGGCACCGGGGAGCTGTTTTTT. Its translation: CSARDRQGGTGELFF.

This chain links TRBV27 with TRBJ2-3, with D maybe TRBD2 (5 bases). Trimming left V 4 bases short and J 4 bases short, with 15 bases between. Germline V gene lookup returns CDR1 MNHEY and CDR2 SMNVEV (reference sequence). The CDR3 has 15 residues. CDR3 DNA sequence: TGTGCCAGCAGTTCGCGAACTGAGGGTCCAGATACGCAGTATTTT. Protein sequence: CASSSRTEGPDTQYF.

This clonotype was seen just once. The chain uses TRBV3-1 and TRBJ2-7, with no clear D. Germline V lookup: CDR1 LGHDT, CDR2 YNNKEL (reference sequence). CDR3 length: 17 amino acids. The V and J ends lost 0 bases and 0 bases respectively, with 15 bases between them. CDR3 in DNA: TGTGCCAGCAGCCAAGAATCACGTGGCGCCAGCTCCTACGAGCAGTACTTC. Its translation is CASSQESRGASSYEQYF.

This clonotype was observed a handful of times. This rearrangement joins TRBV30 to TRBJ1-4; D possibly corresponds to TRBD1 (6 bases). This CDR3 is built from 15 residues. Trimming took 3 bases from V and 8 from J, leaving 19 bases between them. CDR1 is GTSNPN and CDR2 is SVGIG in the germline V gene (reference sequence). The CDR3 bases are TGTGCCTGGAGGGGGACACCTGGATCAGGCGAAAAACTGTTTTTT. It translates to CAWRGTPGSGEKLFF.

This chain joins TRBV4-2 and TRBJ2-5; 8 bases are a match to TRBD1. V gave up 2 bases and J gave up 0 bases; unmatched junction bases: 2. The CDR3 spans 15 residues. CDR1 is LGHNA, CDR2 YNFKEQ, per germline. The CDR3 bases are TGTGCCAGCAGCCAACCGGACAGGGACCAAGAGACCCAGTACTTC. This translates into CASSQPDRDQETQYF.

The rearrangement links TRBV20-1 to TRBJ1-1; 7 bases line up with TRBD1. CDR1 and CDR2 from the germline V gene are DFQATT and SNEGSKA (reference sequence). V lost 6 bases and J lost 6; bases outside the gene matches: 10. This CDR3 region has 13 residues. This CDR3 reads CSAPDRINAEAFF. DNA of the CDR3: TGCAGTGCACCGGACAGGATCAATGCTGAAGCTTTCTTT.

The genes are TRBV7-2 and TRBJ1-2, with D hard to call. Trimming left V 1 base short and J 6 bases short, with 12 bases between. The length of the CDR3 is 14 residues. Germline assignment: CDR1 SGHTA and CDR2 FQGNSA. CDR3 DNA sequence: TGTGCCAGCAGCTTAGACCGCAGTCATGATGGCTACACCTTC. Translated, it gives CASSLDRSHDGYTF.